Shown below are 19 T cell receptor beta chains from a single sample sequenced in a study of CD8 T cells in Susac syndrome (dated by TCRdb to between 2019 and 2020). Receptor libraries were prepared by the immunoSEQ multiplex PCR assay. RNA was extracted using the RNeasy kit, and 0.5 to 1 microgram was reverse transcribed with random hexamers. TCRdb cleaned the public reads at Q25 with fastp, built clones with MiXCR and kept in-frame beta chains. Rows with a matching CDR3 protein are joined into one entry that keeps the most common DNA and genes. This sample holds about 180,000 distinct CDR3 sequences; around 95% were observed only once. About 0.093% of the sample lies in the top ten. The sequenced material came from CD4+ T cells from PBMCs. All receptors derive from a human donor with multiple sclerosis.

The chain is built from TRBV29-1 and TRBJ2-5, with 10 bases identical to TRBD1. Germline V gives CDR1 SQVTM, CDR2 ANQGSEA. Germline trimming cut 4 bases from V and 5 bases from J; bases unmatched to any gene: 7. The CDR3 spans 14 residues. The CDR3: CSVGGQGVPETQYF. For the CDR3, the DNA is TGCAGCGTTGGAGGACAGGGGGTCCCGGAGACCCAGTACTTC.

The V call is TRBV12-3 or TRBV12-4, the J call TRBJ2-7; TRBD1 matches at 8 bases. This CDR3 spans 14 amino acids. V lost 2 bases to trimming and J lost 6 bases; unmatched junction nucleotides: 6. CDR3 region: CASSLQGADLEQYF. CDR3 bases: TGTGCCAGCAGTTTACAGGGGGCGGACCTCGAGCAGTACTTC.

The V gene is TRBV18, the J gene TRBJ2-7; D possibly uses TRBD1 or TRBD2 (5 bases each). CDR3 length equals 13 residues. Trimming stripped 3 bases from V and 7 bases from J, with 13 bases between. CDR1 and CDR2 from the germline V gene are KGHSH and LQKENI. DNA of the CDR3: TGTGCCAGCTCACCGGGGCCTGGCGGGGAGCAGTACTTC. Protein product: CASSPGPGGEQYF. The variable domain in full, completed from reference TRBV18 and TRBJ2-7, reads NAGVMQNPRHLVRRRGQEARLRCSPMKGHSHVYWYRQLPEEGLKFMVYLQKENIIDESGMPKERFSAEFPKEGPSILRIQQVVRGDSAAYFCASSPGPGGEQYFGPGTRLTVT.

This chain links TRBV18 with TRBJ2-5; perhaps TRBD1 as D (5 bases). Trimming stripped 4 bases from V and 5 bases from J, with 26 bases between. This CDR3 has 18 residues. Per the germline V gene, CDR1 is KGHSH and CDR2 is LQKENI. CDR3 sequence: CASSLRRATITKGETQYF. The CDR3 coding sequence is TGTGCCAGCTCACTCCGCCGGGCGACGATTACGAAGGGGGAGACCCAGTACTTC.

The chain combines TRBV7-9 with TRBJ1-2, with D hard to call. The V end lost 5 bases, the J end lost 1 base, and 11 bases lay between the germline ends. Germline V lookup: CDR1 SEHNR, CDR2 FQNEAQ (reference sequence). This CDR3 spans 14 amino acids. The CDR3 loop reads CASSPGDFNYGYTF. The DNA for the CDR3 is TGTGCCAGCAGCCCCGGCGACTTTAACTATGGCTACACCTTC.

As DNA, the CDR3 is TGCAGCGTCCCTCCTACAGGGGGTGGTGGGACCCAGTACTTC. It is translated as CSVPPTGGGGTQYF. The chain joins TRBV29-1 to TRBJ2-5; 8 nucleotides match TRBD1. With 6 bases clipped from V and 7 bases from J, the junction kept 13 bases outside the gene matches. The CDR3 runs to 14 residues. In germline, CDR1 is SQVTM, CDR2 ANQGSEA.

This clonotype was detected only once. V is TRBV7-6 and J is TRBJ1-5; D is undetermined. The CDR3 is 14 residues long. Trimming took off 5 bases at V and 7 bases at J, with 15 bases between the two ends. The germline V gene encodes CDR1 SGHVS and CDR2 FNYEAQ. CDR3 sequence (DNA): TGTGCCAGCAGCCTCTCAATCTCGGGGCAGCCCCAGCATTTT. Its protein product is CASSLSISGQPQHF.

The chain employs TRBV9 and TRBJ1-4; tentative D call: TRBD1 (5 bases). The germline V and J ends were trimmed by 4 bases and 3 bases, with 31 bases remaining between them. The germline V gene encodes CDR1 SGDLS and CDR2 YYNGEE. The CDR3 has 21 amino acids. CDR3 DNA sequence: TGTGCCAGCAGCCCCGGGGGACCGGGACGGTTACCTTTGGGGTCTAATGAAAAACTGTTTTTT. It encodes CASSPGGPGRLPLGSNEKLFF.

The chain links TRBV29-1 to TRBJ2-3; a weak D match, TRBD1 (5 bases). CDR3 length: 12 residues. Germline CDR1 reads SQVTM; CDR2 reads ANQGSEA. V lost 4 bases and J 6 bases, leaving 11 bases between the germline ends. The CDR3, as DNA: TGCAGCGTTGGGCCAGGGAAGGATACGCAGTATTTT. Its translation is CSVGPGKDTQYF.

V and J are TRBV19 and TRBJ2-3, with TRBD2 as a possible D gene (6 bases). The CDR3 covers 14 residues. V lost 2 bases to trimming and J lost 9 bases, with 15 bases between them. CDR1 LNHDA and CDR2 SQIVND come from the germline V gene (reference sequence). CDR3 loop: CASSIMDTGETQYF. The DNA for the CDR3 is TGTGCCAGTAGTATAATGGATACGGGGGAGACGCAGTATTTT.

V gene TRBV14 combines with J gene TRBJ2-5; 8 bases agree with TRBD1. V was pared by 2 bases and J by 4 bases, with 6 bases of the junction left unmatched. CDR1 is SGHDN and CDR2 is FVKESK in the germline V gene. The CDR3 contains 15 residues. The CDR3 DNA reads TGTGCCAGCAGCCAAAACAGGGGGAGAGGAGAGACCCAGTACTTC. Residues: CASSQNRGRGETQYF.

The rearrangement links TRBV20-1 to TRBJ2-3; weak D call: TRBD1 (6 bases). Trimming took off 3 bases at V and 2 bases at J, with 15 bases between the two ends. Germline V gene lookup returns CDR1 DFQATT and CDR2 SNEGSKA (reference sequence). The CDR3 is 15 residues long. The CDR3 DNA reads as TGCAGTGCTAGGGCCCCGAGGGACAACACAGATACGCAGTATTTT. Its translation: CSARAPRDNTDTQYF.

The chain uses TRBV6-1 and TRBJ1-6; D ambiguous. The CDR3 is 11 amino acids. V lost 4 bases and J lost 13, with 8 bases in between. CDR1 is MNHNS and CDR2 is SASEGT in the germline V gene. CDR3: CASSVRLPLHF. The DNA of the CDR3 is TGTGCCAGCAGTGTCCGTCTCCCCCTCCACTTT.

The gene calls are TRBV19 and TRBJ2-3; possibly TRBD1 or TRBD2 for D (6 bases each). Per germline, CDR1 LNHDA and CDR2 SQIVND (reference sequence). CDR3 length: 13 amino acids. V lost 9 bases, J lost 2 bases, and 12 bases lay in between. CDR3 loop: CASSRGDTDTQYF. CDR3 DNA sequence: TGTGCCAGCTCTAGGGGGGACACAGATACGCAGTATTTT.

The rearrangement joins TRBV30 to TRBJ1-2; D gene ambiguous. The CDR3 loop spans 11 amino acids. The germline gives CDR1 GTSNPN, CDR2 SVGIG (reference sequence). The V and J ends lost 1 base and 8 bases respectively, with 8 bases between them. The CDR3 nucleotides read TGTGCCTGGAGTGCGACCTCCGGCTACACCTTC. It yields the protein CAWSATSGYTF.

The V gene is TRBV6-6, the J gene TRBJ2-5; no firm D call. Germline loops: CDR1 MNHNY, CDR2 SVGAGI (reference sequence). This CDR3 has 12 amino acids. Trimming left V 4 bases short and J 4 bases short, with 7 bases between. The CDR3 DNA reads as TGTGCCAGCAGTTGGCCCGGAGAGACCCAGTACTTC. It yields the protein CASSWPGETQYF.

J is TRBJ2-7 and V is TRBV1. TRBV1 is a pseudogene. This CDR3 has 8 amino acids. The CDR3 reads CTRGEQYF. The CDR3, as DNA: TGCACCAGGGGCGAGCAGTACTTC.

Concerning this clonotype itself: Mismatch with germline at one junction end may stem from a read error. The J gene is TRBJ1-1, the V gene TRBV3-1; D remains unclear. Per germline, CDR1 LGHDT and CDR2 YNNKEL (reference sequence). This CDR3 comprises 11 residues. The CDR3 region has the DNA TGTGCCAGCAGCCAAGAGGCTGGGCAATTATTT. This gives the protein CASSQEAGQLF.

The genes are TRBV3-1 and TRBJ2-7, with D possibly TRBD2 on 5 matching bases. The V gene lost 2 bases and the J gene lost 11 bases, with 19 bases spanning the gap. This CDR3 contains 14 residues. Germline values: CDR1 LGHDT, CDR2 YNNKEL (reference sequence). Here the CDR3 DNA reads TGTGCCAGCAGCCAAAGCCAGGATCCCGTGAGGGAGTACTTC. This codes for CASSQSQDPVREYF.